Below are 15 T cell receptor beta chains sequenced from a single sample in a study of T cells in women clearing cervical HPV infection. The assay was immunoSEQ multiplex PCR, and TCRdb's table has in-frame clones only and misses some. This sample carries 25,000 to 30,000 clones, with about a sixth going to the ten biggest clones. The sequenced sample was blood buffy coat. The receptor set was obtained from a woman aged 18 to 75 with a cervical HPV16 infection that either progressed to CIN3+ or cleared (not recorded which).

Notes on this clone: From the germline J gene comes the end of the CDR3, since the read stops 3 residues before it. The chain employs TRBV20-1 and TRBJ2-5, with D uncertain. V lost 6 bases, J lost 4 bases, and 12 bases lay in between. CDR3 size: 12 residues. CDR1 and CDR2 from the germline V gene are DFQATT and SNEGSKA (reference sequence). The CDR3 protein is CSASGIGETQYF. The covered CDR3 bases are TGCAGTGCGTCAGGTATCGGAGAGACC.

Note on this clone: The CDR3 goes on 3 residues after the read ends, and that part is filled in from the germline J gene. This chain links TRBV20-1 with TRBJ2-2; D might be TRBD2 (6 bases). With 3 bases removed from V and 5 bases from J, the gap between germline ends came to 25 bases. CDR1 is DFQATT and CDR2 is SNEGSKA in the germline V gene (reference sequence). This CDR3 contains 18 residues. CDR3 DNA (partial): TGCAGTGCTAGTGCCGCGGGGCGGGGCGACCCGCGGACCGGGGAG. Amino acid sequence: CSASAAGRGDPRTGE. The entire CDR3 reads CSASAAGRGDPRTGELFF.

About this clone itself: The read terminates 3 residues before the CDR3 end, so the remaining end is supplied by the germline J gene. The genes are TRBV30 and TRBJ1-6; D is unresolved. Germline V CDR1 and CDR2: GTSNPN, SVGIG (reference sequence). The CDR3 length is 12 residues. CDR3 bases read: TGTGCCTGGAGTTTCTTATATCCGCCC. As protein: CAWSFLYPP. Given in full, the CDR3 is CAWSFLYPPLHF.

Worth noting for this clone: Sequencing ends 3 residues short of the CDR3 end; the germline J gene provides the rest. The chain joins TRBV6-1 to TRBJ1-5; D not certain. The CDR3 runs to 16 residues. Germline values: CDR1 MNHNS, CDR2 SASEGT. CDR3 DNA (partial): TGTGCCAGCAGGGAATTTAGCGGGGATAGCACAGATCCC. Its translation: CASREFSGDSTDP. The full CDR3 protein reads CASREFSGDSTDPQHF.

Note on this clone: The CDR3 is cut off 3 residues early in the read; its end comes from the germline J gene. The J gene is TRBJ2-1, the V gene TRBV13, with TRBD2 matching over 9 bases. The germline V gene encodes CDR1 PRHDT and CDR2 FYEKMQ (reference sequence). Trimming removed 5 bases from V and 6 bases from J; junction bases left unmatched: 14. CDR3 length: 17 amino acids. CDR3 DNA (partial): TGTGCCAGCAGCCCCTGGGGGGCTAGCGGGGCCCTCAATGAG. This translates into CASSPWGASGALNE. The whole CDR3 reads CASSPWGASGALNEQFF.

On this clone itself: The sequence runs out 3 residues before the end of the CDR3; the remainder is reconstructed from the germline J gene. The genes are TRBV19 and TRBJ2-7, with 7 positions matching TRBD1. This CDR3 comprises 15 residues. Trimming removed 4 bases from V and 4 bases from J; junction bases left unmatched: 10. Germline V gives CDR1 LNHDA, CDR2 SQIVND (reference sequence). The CDR3 DNA, read in part, is TGTGCCAGTAGTACTCCGACAGGGAACCCTTACGAG. It is translated as CASSTPTGNPYE. The entire CDR3 sequence reads CASSTPTGNPYEQYF.

With regard to this clone: The read finishes 3 residues shy of the CDR3 end, and the germline J gene is used to complete it. The chain employs TRBV20-1 and TRBJ2-5, with 7 bases aligning to TRBD1. After removal of 3 bases from V and 2 bases from J, the junction contained 12 bases not matched to a gene. From germline, CDR1 is DFQATT and CDR2 SNEGSKA (reference sequence). The length of the CDR3 is 16 residues. The part of the CDR3 DNA that was read is TGCAGTGCTAGTCCCCTCGGGACAGAACAACAAGAGACC. As protein: CSASPLGTEQQET. The CDR3 as a whole reads CSASPLGTEQQETQYF.

As regards this clone: The CDR3 end is not reached by the read, which stops 3 residues before it; the germline J gene fills it in. This chain links TRBV2 with TRBJ1-3; unclear D gene. The CDR3 sequence is 15 residues long. Germline V gives CDR1 SNHLY, CDR2 FYNNEI. The V end lost 7 bases, the J end lost 1 base, and 14 bases lay between the germline ends. CDR3 DNA (partial): TGTGCCAGCACCCCCGACGGAGCGTCTGGAAACACC. Protein sequence: CASTPDGASGNT. In full, the CDR3 reads CASTPDGASGNTIYF.

About this clone itself: The read terminates 3 residues before the CDR3 end, so the remaining end is supplied by the germline J gene. The V call is TRBV7-3, the J call TRBJ1-1, with D tentatively TRBD1 (5 bases). The germline V gene has CDR1 SGHTA and CDR2 FQGTGA. V gave up 2 bases and J gave up 5 bases, with 12 bases separating them. CDR3 length: 14 residues. The CDR3 loop reads CASSLEAGRTEAFF. CDR3 DNA (partial): TGTGCCAGCAGCTTAGAGGCAGGGAGAACTGAA.

A note on this clone: The read ends 3 residues shy of where the CDR3 ends; the end is completed using the germline J gene. This chain joins TRBV5-6 and TRBJ2-7; 8 nucleotides align to TRBD1. This CDR3 is built from 14 residues. With 0 bases clipped from V and 6 bases from J, the junction kept 5 bases outside the gene matches. Looked up from germline, CDR1 is SGHDT and CDR2 is YYEEEE. CDR3 bases read: TGTGCCAGCAGCTTGGTCCAGGGGGCTGTCGAG. Translated: CASSLVQGAVE. The whole CDR3 region reads CASSLVQGAVEQYF.

The CDR3 loop is CASSQAGVRTEAFF. The sequenced part of the CDR3 DNA is TGTGCCAGCAGCCAAGCAGGGGTGCGCACTGAA. The V and J genes are TRBV14 and TRBJ1-1; the D gene is possibly TRBD1 (6 bases). The read comes to an end 3 residues before the CDR3 does, leaving the germline J gene to fill in the end. The CDR3 length is 14 residues. V dropped 1 base and J dropped 4 bases, with 10 bases sitting between them. Per germline, CDR1 SGHDN and CDR2 FVKESK.

A note on this clone: The junction shows a germline mismatch at one end, possibly a read error. Coverage ceases 3 residues before the CDR3 finishes, and the germline J gene fills in the end. The same CDR3 can be traced to other DNA sequences in this sample. The chain uses TRBV30 and TRBJ1-2, with D possibly TRBD1 on 5 matching bases. In germline, CDR1 is GTSNPN, CDR2 SVGIG (reference sequence). The CDR3 spans 11 residues. The CDR3 loop reads CASGIGYGYTF. The CDR3 DNA, read in part, is TGTGCCTCAGGGATCGGCTATGGG.

A note on this clone: The sequenced fragment ends 3 residues before the CDR3 boundary, so the rest is inferred from the germline J gene. The chain carries TRBV19 and TRBJ1-2; TRBD1 matches 7 bases. This CDR3 has 15 amino acids. Per the germline V gene, CDR1 is LNHDA and CDR2 is SQIVND (reference sequence). The part of the CDR3 DNA that was read is TGTGCCAGTAGTAACAGGGGATCCCTCTCCTACGAC. Amino acid sequence: CASSNRGSLSYD. The entire CDR3 is CASSNRGSLSYDYTF.

CDR3 bases read: TGTGCCAGCACCTTCGGAGGGACAGGGGGCGAGGTTCTTTATAGCAATCAGCCC. This sequence encodes CASTFGGTGGEVLYSNQP. The whole CDR3 reads CASTFGGTGGEVLYSNQPQHF. J is TRBJ1-5 and V is TRBV13, with 12 nucleotides matching TRBD1. The read falls 3 residues short of the CDR3 end, and the missing part is taken from the germline J gene. J was trimmed by 0 bases and V by 7 bases; bases with no gene match: 19. Germline lookup yields CDR1 PRHDT and CDR2 FYEKMQ (reference sequence). The CDR3 is made up of 21 amino acids. The whole variable domain, remainder taken from reference TRBV13 and TRBJ1-5, is AAGVIQSPRHLIKEKRETATLKCYPIPRHDTVYWYQQGPGQDPQFLISFYEKMQSDKGSIPDRFSAQQFSDYHSELNMSSLELGDSALYFCASTFGGTGGEVLYSNQPQHFGDGTRLSIL.

With regard to this clone: The sequenced fragment ends 3 residues before the CDR3 boundary, so the rest is inferred from the germline J gene. The rearrangement links TRBV5-6 to TRBJ2-2; D might be TRBD2 (5 bases). This CDR3 has 14 amino acids. Germline V gene lookup returns CDR1 SGHDT and CDR2 YYEEEE. The sequenced CDR3 bases are TGTGCCAGCAGCTTGATTTACGGGGATGAAAAG. Amino acids: CASSLIYGDEK. The entire CDR3 reads CASSLIYGDEKLFF. The complete variable domain, with remaining parts taken from reference TRBV5-6 and TRBJ2-2, reads DAGVTQSPTHLIKTRGQQVTLRCSPKSGHDTVSWYQQALGQGPQFIFQYYEEEERQRGNFPDRFSGHQFPNYSSELNVNALLLGDSALYLCASSLIYGDEKLFFGEGSRLTVL.